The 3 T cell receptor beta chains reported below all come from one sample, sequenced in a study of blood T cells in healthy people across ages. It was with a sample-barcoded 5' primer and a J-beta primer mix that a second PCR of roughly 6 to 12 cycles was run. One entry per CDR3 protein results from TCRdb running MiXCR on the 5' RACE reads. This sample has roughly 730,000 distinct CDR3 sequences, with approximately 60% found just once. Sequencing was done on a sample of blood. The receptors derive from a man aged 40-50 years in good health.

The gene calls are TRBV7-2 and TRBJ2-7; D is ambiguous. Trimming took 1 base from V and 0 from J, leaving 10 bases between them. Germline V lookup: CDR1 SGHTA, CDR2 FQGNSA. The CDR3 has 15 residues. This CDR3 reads CASSLGFAGSYEQYF. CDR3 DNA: TGTGCCAGCAGCTTAGGTTTTGCAGGCTCCTACGAGCAGTACTTC. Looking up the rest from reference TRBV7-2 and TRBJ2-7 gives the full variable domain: GAGVSQSPSNKVTEKGKDVELRCDPISGHTALYWYRQSLGQGLEFLIYFQGNSAPDKSGLPSDRFSAERTGGSVSTLTIQRTQQEDSAVYLCASSLGFAGSYEQYFGPGTRLTVT.

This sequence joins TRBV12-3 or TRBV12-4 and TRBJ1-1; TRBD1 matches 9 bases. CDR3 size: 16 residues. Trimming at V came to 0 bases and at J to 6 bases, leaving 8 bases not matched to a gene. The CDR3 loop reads CASSLASGTGFPEAFF. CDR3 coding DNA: TGTGCCAGCAGTTTAGCTTCTGGGACAGGGTTTCCTGAAGCTTTCTTT.

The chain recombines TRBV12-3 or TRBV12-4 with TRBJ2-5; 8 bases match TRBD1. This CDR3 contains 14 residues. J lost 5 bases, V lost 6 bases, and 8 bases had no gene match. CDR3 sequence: CASSTGGGAETQYF. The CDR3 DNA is TGTGCCAGCAGCACAGGGGGTGGAGCGGAGACCCAGTACTTC.